This T cell receptor (beta chain) stems from a study of shared clonotypes between healthy human individuals. The assay was immunoSEQ multiplex PCR, and TCRdb's table has in-frame clones only and misses some. The top ten hold 1.5% to 2% of the sample, which has roughly 2.1 million clones, 90% to 95% seen once. CD45RO-negative cells were positively selected for CCR7, leaving out terminally differentiated effector memory CD45RA+ cells. This CDR3 spans 17 amino acids. Trimming removed 3 bases at V and 5 bases at J, with 23 bases between. Germline CDR1 is SGHRS and CDR2 is YFSETQ. Sequencing was performed on naive CD8+ T cells from PBMCs. The clonotype originates from a man between 18 and 29 years old in good health. Some clones in this sample may be carry-over from other donors' samples. The gene calls are TRBV5-1 and TRBJ1-2; D is possibly TRBD1 (5 bases). CDR3 in amino acids: CASSWAGGMDGEYGYTF. Here the CDR3 DNA reads TGCGCCAGCAGCTGGGCCGGGGGAATGGATGGGGAATATGGCTACACCTTC. The full variable domain, rest sourced from reference TRBV5-1 and TRBJ1-2, is KAGVTQTPRYLIKTRGQQVTLSCSPISGHRSVSWYQQTPGQGLQFLFEYFSETQRNKGNFPGRFSGRQFSNSRSEMNVSTLELGDSALYLCASSWAGGMDGEYGYTFGSGTRLTVV.